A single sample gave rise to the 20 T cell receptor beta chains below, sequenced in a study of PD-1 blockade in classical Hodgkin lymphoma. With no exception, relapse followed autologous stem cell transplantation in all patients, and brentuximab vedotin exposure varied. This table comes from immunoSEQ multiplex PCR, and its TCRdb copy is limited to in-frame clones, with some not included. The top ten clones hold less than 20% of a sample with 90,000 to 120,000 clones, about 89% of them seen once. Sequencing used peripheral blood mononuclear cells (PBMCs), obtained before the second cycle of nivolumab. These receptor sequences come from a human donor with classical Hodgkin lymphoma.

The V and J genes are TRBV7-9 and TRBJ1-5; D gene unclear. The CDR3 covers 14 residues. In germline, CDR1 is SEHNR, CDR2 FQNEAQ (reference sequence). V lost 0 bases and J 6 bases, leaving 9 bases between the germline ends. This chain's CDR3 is CASSLAAPSQPQHF. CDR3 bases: TGTGCCAGCAGCTTAGCGGCCCCCAGTCAGCCCCAGCATTTT.

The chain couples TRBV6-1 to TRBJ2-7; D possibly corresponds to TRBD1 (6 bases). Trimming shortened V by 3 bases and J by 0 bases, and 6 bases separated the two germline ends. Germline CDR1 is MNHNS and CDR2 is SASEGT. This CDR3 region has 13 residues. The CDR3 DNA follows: TGTGCCAGCAGTGAGGGGGCCTCCTACGAGCAGTACTTC. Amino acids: CASSEGASYEQYF.

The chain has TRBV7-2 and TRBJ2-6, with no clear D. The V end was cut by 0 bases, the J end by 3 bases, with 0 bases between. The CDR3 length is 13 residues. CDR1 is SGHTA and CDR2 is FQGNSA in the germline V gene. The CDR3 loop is CASSLAGANVLTF. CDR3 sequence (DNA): TGTGCCAGCAGCTTAGCTGGGGCCAACGTCCTGACTTTC.

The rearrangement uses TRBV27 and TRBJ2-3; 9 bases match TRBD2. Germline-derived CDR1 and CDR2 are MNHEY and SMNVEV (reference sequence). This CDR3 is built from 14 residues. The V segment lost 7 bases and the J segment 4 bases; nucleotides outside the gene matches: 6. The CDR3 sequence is CASTASGTPDTQYF. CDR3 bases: TGTGCCAGCACGGCTAGCGGGACCCCAGATACGCAGTATTTT.

CDR3 coding DNA: TGTGCCAGCAGCCCCTCGAACTACAATGAGCAGTTCTTC. Protein sequence: CASSPSNYNEQFF. V gene TRBV7-9 combines with J gene TRBJ2-1; D remains ambiguous. The length of the CDR3 is 13 residues. The germline V and J ends were trimmed by 5 bases and 3 bases, with 8 bases remaining between them. CDR1 and CDR2 from the germline V gene are SEHNR and FQNEAQ (reference sequence).

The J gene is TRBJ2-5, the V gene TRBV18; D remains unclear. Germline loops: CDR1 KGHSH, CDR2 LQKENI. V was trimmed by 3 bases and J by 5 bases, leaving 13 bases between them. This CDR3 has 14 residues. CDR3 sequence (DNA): TGTGCCAGCTCACCGATGGCAGGACCGGAGACCCAGTACTTC. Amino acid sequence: CASSPMAGPETQYF.

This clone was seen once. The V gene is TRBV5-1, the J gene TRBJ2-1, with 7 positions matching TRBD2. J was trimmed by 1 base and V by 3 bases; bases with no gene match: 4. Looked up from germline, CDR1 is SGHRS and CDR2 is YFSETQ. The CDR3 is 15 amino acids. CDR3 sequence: CASSWRGTSYNEQFF. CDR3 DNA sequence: TGCGCCAGCAGCTGGCGGGGGACGTCCTACAATGAGCAGTTCTTC.

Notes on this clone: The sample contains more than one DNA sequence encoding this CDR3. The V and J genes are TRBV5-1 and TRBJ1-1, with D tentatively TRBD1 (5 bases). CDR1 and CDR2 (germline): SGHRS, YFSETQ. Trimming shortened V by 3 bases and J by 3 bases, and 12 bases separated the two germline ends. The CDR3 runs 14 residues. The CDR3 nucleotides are TGCGCCAGCAGCTCCCGGACGGGGGACACTGAAGCTTTCTTT. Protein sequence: CASSSRTGDTEAFF.

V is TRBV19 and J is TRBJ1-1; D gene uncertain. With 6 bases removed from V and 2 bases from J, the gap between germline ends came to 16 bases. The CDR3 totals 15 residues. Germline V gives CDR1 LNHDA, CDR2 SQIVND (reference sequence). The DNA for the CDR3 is TGTGCCAGTAGAACCGAGAGGAGGGTCAACACTGAAGCTTTCTTT. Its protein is CASRTERRVNTEAFF.

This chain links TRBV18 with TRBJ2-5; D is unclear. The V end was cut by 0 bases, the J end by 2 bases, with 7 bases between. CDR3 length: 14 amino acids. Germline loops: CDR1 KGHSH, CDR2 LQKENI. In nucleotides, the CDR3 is TGTGCCAGCTCACCACCTCAGCTTCAAGAGACCCAGTACTTC. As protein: CASSPPQLQETQYF.

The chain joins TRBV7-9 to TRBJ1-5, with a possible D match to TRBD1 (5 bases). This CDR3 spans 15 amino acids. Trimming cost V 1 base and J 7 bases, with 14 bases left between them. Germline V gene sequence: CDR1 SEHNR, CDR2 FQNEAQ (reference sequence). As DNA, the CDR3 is TGTGCCAGCAGCTTAGATCGGCAGGGAGACCAGCCCCAGCATTTT. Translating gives CASSLDRQGDQPQHF.

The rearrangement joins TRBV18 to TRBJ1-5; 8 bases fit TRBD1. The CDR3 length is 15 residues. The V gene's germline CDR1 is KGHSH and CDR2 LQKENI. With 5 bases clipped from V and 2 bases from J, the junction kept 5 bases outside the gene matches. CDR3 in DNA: TGTGCCAGCTCAAGACAGGGGAATGGCAATCAGCCCCAGCATTTT. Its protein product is CASSRQGNGNQPQHF.

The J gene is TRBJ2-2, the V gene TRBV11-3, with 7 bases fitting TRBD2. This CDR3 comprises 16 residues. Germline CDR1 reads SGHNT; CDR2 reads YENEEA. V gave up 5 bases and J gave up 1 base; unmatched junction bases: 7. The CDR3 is CASSLQSGMNTGELFF. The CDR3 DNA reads TGTGCCAGCAGCCTACAGAGCGGGATGAACACCGGGGAGCTGTTTTTT. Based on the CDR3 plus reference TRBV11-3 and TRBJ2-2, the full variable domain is EAGVVQSPRYKIIEKKQPVAFWCNPISGHNTLYWYLQNLGQGPELLIRYENEEAVDDSQLPKDRFSAERLKGVDSTLKIQPAELGDSAVYLCASSLQSGMNTGELFFGEGSRLTVL.

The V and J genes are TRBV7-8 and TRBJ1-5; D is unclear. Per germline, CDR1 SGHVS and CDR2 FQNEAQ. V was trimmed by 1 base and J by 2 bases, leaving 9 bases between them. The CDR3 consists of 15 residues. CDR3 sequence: CASSLGRVGNQPQHF. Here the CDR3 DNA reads TGTGCCAGCAGCTTAGGAAGGGTAGGCAATCAGCCCCAGCATTTT.

The DNA for the CDR3 is TGTGCCAGCTCACCACGCCGGGACAAAATTTACAATGAGCAGTTCTTC. Protein: CASSPRRDKIYNEQFF. V is TRBV18 and J is TRBJ2-1, with D perhaps matching TRBD1 (6 bases). The CDR3 consists of 16 residues. The germline V and J ends were trimmed by 1 base and 4 bases, with 14 bases remaining between them. Germline CDR1 reads KGHSH; CDR2 reads LQKENI.

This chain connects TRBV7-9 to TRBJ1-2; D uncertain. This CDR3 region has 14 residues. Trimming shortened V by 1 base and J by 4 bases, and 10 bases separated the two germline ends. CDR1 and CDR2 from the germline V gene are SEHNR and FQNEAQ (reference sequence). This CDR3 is CASSLGSILYGYTF. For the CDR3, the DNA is TGTGCCAGCAGCTTAGGGTCGATTCTCTATGGCTACACCTTC.

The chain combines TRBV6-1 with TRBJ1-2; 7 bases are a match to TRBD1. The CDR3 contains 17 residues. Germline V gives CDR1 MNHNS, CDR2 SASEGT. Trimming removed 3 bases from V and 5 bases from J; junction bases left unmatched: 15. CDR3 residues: CASSDPRQGWGSYGYTF. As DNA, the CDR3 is TGTGCCAGCAGTGACCCTCGACAGGGTTGGGGGAGTTATGGCTACACCTTC.

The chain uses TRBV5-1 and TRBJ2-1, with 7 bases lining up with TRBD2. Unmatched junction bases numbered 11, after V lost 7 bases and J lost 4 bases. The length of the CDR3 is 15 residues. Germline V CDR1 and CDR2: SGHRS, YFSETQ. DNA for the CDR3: TGCGCCAGCCGCCCTTTGGGAGGGCCATACAATGAGCAGTTCTTC. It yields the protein CASRPLGGPYNEQFF.

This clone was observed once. CDR3 amino acids: CARGQGPYEQYF. The CDR3 DNA is TGTGCCAGGGGACAGGGTCCCTACGAGCAGTACTTC. V usage is TRBV2 and J usage is TRBJ2-7, with TRBD1 matching over 9 bases. Germline V lookup: CDR1 SNHLY, CDR2 FYNNEI. J was trimmed by 2 bases and V by 9 bases; bases with no gene match: 2. The CDR3 is made up of 12 amino acids.

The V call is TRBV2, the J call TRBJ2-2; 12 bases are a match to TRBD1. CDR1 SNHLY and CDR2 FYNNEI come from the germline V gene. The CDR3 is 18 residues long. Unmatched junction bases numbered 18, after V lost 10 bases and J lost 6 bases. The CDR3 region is CATPAGKGTGGLAGELFF. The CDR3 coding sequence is TGTGCCACTCCCGCGGGAAAAGGGACAGGGGGCCTCGCCGGGGAGCTGTTTTTT.